This T cell receptor (beta chain) was observed in a study of OX40 agonist ivuxolimab in advanced cancers. Study at large: The diagnoses of dose-escalation patients were hepatocellular carcinoma, melanoma, renal cell or head and neck cancer. The group had a mean age of 60 years, ranged from roughly 23 to 85, and was 82.7% male.

Assay used: immunoSEQ multiplex PCR; TCRdb lists only in-frame clones, some missing. The sample yields tens of thousands of clones, approximately 83% seen once. The CDR3 is made up of 18 amino acids. V gave up 2 bases and J gave up 1 base; unmatched junction bases: 12. In germline, CDR1 is LNHDA, CDR2 SQIVND (reference sequence). Findings of the study overall: Doses of 0.1 to 3.0 mg/kg were accompanied by clonal expansion of CD4+ and CD8+ blood T cells by week 6.

The sample holds one count of this clone. The target antigen is unknown. The rearrangement uses TRBV19 and TRBJ2-3, with 7 positions matching TRBD2. The receptor was isolated from an adult with an advanced solid tumor such as melanoma, head and neck, liver or kidney cancer. The sequences come from CD4+ or CD8+ T cells sorted from blood, collected in a trial of the OX40 agonist ivuxolimab. The CDR3 DNA follows: TGTGCCAGTAGTATATCTTCGGGGGGACCCTTCCGCACAGATACGCAGTATTTT. Translated: CASSISSGGPFRTDTQYF.